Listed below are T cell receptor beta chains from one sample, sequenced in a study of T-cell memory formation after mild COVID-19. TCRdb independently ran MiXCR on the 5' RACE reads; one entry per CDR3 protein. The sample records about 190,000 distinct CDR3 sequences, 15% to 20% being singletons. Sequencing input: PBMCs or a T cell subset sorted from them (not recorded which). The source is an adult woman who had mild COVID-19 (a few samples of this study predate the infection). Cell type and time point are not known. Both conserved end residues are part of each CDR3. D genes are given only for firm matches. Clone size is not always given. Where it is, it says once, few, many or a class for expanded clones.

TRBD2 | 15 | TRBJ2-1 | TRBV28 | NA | CATTPGTSSYNEQFF | TGTGCCACCACCCCCGGGACTAGCAGCTACAATGAGCAGTTCTTC
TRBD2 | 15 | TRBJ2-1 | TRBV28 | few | CASSQRLAGKNEQFF | TGTGCCAGCAGCCAGAGACTAGCGGGGAAGAATGAGCAGTTCTTC
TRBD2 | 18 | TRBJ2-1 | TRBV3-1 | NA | CASSQSWTSGRIGNEQFF | TGTGCCAGCAGCCAAAGCTGGACTAGCGGGAGGATTGGGAATGAGCAGTTCTTC
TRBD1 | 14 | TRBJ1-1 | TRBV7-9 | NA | CASSPTGQGPEAFF | TGTGCCAGCAGTCCTACGGGACAGGGTCCTGAAGCTTTCTTT
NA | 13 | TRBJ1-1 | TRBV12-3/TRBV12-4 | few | CASSQLGNTEAFF | TGTGCCAGCAGCCAGCTCGGGAACACTGAAGCTTTCTTT
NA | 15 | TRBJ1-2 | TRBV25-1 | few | CASSEYGGAYYGYTF | TGTGCCAGCAGTGAATACGGGGGCGCGTACTATGGCTACACCTTC
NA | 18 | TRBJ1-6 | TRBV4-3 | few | CASSQVLAVSSYNSPLHF | TGCGCCAGCAGCCAAGTTTTGGCAGTGAGCTCCTATAATTCACCCCTCCACTTT
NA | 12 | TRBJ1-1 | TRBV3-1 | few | CASSLANTEAFF | TGTGCCAGCAGCCTCGCGAACACTGAAGCTTTCTTT
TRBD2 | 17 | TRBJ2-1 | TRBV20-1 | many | CSGMGLAGAVSYNEQFF | TGCAGTGGCATGGGACTAGCGGGAGCAGTCTCCTACAATGAGCAGTTCTTC
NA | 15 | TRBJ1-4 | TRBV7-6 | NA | CASSLSGTTNEKLFF | TGTGCCAGCAGCTTATCGGGTACAACTAATGAAAAACTGTTTTTT
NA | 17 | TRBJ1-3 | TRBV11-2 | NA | CASSPRRAGSSGNTIYF | TGTGCCAGCAGCCCTCGACGCGCTGGGAGCTCTGGAAACACCATATATTTT
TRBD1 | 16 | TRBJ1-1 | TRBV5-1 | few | CASSIRDSGGVTEAFF | TGCGCCAGCAGCATTCGCGACTCAGGGGGTGTCACTGAAGCTTTCTTT
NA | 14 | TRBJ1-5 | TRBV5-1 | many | CASSPGQFNQPQHF | TGCGCCAGCAGCCCCGGGCAGTTCAATCAGCCCCAGCATTTT
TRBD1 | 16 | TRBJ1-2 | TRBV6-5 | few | CASSFTRTGRVDGYTF | TGTGCCAGCAGTTTTACCCGGACAGGGAGGGTGGATGGCTACACCTTC
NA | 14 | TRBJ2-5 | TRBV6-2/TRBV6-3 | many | CASSLTSWKETQYF | TGTGCCAGCAGTCTGACTAGTTGGAAAGAGACCCAGTACTTC
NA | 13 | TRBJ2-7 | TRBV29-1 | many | CSVRRGGRDEQYF | TGCAGCGTTAGGAGGGGGGGCCGGGACGAGCAGTACTTC
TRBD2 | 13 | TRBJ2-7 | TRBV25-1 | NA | CASTGGRHYEQYF | TGTGCCAGCACTGGCGGGAGGCACTACGAGCAGTACTTC
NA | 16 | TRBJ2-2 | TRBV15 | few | CATSRDRRRDTGELFF | TGTGCCACCAGCAGAGATCGGCGGCGCGACACCGGGGAGCTGTTTTTT
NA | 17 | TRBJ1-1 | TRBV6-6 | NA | CASSYPPQGRDPQEAFF | TGTGCCAGCAGTTACCCCCCCCAGGGGAGGGACCCCCAGGAAGCTTTCTTT
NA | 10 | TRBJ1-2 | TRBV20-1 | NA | CSARGGGYTF | TGCAGTGCCCGGGGGGGAGGCTACACCTTC
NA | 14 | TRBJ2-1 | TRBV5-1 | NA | CASSSGGYYNEQFF | TGCGCCAGCAGCTCCGGGGGATACTACAATGAGCAGTTCTTC
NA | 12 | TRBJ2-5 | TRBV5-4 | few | CASSLAGQTQYF | TGTGCCAGCAGCTTGGCAGGACAGACCCAGTACTTC
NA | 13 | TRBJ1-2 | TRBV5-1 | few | CASSLGAFYGYTF | TGCGCCAGCAGCTTGGGGGCCTTCTATGGCTACACCTTC
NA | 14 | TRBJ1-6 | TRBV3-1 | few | CASSQAGFGTPLHF | TGTGCCAGCAGCCAAGCAGGGTTTGGGACACCCCTCCACTTT
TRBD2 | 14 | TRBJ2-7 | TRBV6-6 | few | CASRRLADVGEQYF | TGTGCCAGCAGGCGACTAGCGGACGTCGGAGAGCAGTACTTC
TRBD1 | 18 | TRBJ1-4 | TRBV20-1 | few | CSARATGGASPANEKLFF | TGCAGTGCTAGGGCGACAGGGGGCGCATCTCCGGCTAATGAAAAACTGTTTTTT
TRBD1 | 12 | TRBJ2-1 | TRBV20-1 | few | CSAKQGYNEQFF | TGCAGTGCTAAACAGGGGTACAATGAGCAGTTCTTC
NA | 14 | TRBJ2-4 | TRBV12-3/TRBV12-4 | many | CASSTSGRQNIQYF | TGTGCCAGCAGTACCTCGGGTCGACAAAACATTCAGTACTTC
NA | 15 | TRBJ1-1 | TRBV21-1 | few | CASSKSPVMNTEAFF | TGTGCCAGCAGCAAAAGCCCAGTAATGAACACTGAAGCTTTCTTT
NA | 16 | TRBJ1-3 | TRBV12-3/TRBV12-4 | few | CASSPPAGSTGNTIYF | TGTGCCAGCAGTCCCCCGGCAGGATCCACTGGAAACACCATATATTTT
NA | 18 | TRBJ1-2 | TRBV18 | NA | CASSPPIDLRNANYGYTF | TGTGCCAGCTCACCACCGATAGACCTCAGGAATGCTAACTATGGCTACACCTTC
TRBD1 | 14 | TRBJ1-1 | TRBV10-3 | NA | CAINDRAGDTEAFF | TGTGCCATCAACGACAGGGCCGGGGACACTGAAGCTTTCTTT
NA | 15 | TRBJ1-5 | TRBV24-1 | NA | CATSRGPLSNQPQHF | TGTGCCACCAGTCGTGGTCCATTGAGCAATCAGCCCCAGCATTTT
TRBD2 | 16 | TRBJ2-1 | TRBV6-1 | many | CASSGTGTSGRDEQFF | TGTGCCAGCAGCGGTACCGGGACTAGCGGGAGAGATGAGCAGTTCTTC
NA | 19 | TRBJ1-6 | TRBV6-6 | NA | CASSYEGSSGQEGNSPLHF | TGTGCCAGCAGTTACGAGGGTTCATCGGGGCAGGAGGGAAATTCACCCCTCCACTTT
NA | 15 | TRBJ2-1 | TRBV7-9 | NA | CATQLGAASYNEQFF | TGTGCCACCCAATTAGGAGCGGCGTCCTACAATGAGCAGTTCTTC
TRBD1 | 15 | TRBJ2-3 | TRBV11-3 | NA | CASSPGQGTTDTQYF | TGTGCCAGCAGCCCCGGACAGGGGACCACAGATACGCAGTATTTT
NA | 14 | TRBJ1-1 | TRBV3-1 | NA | CASSQGSWGTEAFF | TGTGCCAGCAGCCAGGGCTCGTGGGGAACTGAAGCTTTCTTT
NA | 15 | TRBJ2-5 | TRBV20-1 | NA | CSARDVRGLQETQYF | TGCAGTGCTAGAGATGTGCGAGGTCTTCAAGAGACCCAGTACTTC
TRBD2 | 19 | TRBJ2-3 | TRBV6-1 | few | CASSVSGTSGTASTDTQYF | TGTGCCAGCAGTGTCAGCGGGACTAGCGGAACTGCTAGCACAGATACGCAGTATTTT
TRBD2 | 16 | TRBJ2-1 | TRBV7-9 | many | CASSLAGTSGMGEQFF | TGTGCCAGCAGCTTAGCAGGGACTAGCGGGATGGGTGAGCAGTTCTTC
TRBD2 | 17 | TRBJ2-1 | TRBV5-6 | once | CASTPESLAGANNEQFF | TGTGCCAGCACCCCGGAATCTCTAGCGGGGGCCAACAATGAGCAGTTCTTC
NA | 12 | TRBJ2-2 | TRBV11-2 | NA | CASSFKAGELFF | TGTGCCAGCAGCTTCAAAGCCGGGGAGCTGTTTTTT
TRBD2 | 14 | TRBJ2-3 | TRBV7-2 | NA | CASSPSGRGYTQYF | TGTGCCAGCAGCCCTAGCGGGAGGGGGTATACGCAGTATTTT
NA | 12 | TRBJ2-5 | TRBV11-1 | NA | CASSPIEETQYF | TGTGCCAGCAGCCCTATTGAAGAGACCCAGTACTTC
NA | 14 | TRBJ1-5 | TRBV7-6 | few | CASSLAGHNQPQHF | TGTGCCAGCAGCTTAGCAGGGCACAATCAGCCCCAGCATTTT
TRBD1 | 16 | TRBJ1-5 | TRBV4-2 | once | CASSLGDRGFWQPQHF | TGTGCCAGCAGCCTAGGAGACAGGGGGTTTTGGCAGCCCCAGCATTTT
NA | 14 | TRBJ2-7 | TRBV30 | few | CAFIRDGASYEQYF | TGTGCCTTCATAAGGGACGGAGCCTCCTACGAGCAGTACTTC
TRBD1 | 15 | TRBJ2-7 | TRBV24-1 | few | CATSDSRTGFYEQYF | TGTGCCACCAGTGATTCCCGGACAGGGTTCTACGAGCAGTACTTC
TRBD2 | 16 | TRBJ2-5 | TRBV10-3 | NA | CAISDGTSGRGETQYF | TGTGCCATCAGTGATGGGACTAGCGGGAGAGGAGAGACCCAGTACTTC
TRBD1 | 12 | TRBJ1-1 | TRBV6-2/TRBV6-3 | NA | CASSNRDSEAFF | TGTGCCAGCAGTAACCGGGACAGTGAAGCTTTCTTT
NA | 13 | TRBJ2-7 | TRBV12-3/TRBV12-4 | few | CASSFGRTGEQYF | TGTGCCAGCAGTTTCGGCAGAACGGGCGAGCAGTACTTC
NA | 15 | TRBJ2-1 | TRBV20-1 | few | CSARDRNGAYNEQFF | TGCAGTGCTAGAGATAGGAACGGGGCTTACAATGAGCAGTTCTTC
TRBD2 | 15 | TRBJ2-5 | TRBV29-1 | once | CSVGGTSGRYETQYF | TGCAGCGTTGGCGGGACTAGCGGGAGATACGAGACCCAGTACTTC
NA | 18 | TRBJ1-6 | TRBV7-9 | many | CASSLGTSSSSYNSPLHF | TGTGCCAGCAGCTTAGGAACAAGTTCCAGCTCCTATAATTCACCCCTCCACTTT
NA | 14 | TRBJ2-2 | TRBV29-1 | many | CSIAKFANTGELFF | TGCAGCATCGCAAAATTCGCGAACACCGGGGAGCTGTTTTTT
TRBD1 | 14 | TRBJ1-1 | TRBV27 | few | CASSRDRGYAEAFF | TGTGCCAGCAGTCGTGACAGGGGGTACGCTGAAGCTTTCTTT
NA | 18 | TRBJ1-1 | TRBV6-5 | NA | CASTALHSILGGDTEAFF | TGTGCCAGCACGGCCCTTCATTCGATACTCGGGGGGGACACTGAAGCTTTCTTT
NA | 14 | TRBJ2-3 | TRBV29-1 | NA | CSVRDGSSTDTQYF | TGCAGCGTGAGGGACGGATCTAGCACAGATACGCAGTATTTT